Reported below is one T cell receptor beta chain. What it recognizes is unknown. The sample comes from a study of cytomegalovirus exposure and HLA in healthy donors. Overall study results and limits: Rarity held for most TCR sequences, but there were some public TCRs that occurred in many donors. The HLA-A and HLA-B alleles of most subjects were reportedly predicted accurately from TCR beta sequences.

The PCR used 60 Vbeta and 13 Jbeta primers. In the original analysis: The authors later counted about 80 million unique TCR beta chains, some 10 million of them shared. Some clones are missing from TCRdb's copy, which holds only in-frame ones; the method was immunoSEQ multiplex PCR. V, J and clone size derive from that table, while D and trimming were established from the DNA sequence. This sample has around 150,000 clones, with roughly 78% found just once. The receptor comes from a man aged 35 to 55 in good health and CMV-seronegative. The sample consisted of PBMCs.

The CDR3, as DNA: TGTGCCAGCAGCCAAGTTGGCTCGACAGGGGCGTACGAGCAGTACTTC. This translates into CASSQVGSTGAYEQYF. The chain carries TRBV4-2 and TRBJ2-7; TRBD1 matches at 8 bases. The CDR3 consists of 16 residues. Germline V lookup: CDR1 LGHNA, CDR2 YNFKEQ. The V segment lost 1 base and the J segment 4 bases; nucleotides outside the gene matches: 9.